The 11 T cell receptor beta chains given below trace back to one sample, sequenced in a study of blood T cell repertoires in COVID-19. Some clones are missing from TCRdb's copy, which holds only in-frame ones; the method was immunoSEQ multiplex PCR. The sample gives about 61,000 clones, roughly 87% of which show up once; more than 4.5% is in the top ten. Material for sequencing was peripheral blood. These receptors were obtained from an elderly man in a cohort sampled during active COVID-19.

The gene calls are TRBV9 and TRBJ2-5, with 7 bases matching TRBD2. Germline trimming cut 4 bases from V and 3 bases from J; bases unmatched to any gene: 9. This CDR3 has 15 amino acids. Germline lookup yields CDR1 SGDLS and CDR2 YYNGEE. The CDR3 protein is CASSLGTTVKETQYF. CDR3 DNA: TGTGCCAGCAGCCTCGGGACTACCGTGAAAGAGACCCAGTACTTC.

This clone was counted only a few times. The CDR3 DNA reads TGTGCCAGCAGCTTGCAGGGTCGGGACACCGGGGAGCTGTTTTTT. Its translation is CASSLQGRDTGELFF. This rearrangement joins TRBV5-4 to TRBJ2-2; tentatively, D is TRBD1 (5 bases). The ends were cut back, 1 base at V and 3 bases at J, with 10 bases in the middle. The CDR3 is made up of 15 amino acids. Per the germline V gene, CDR1 is SGHNT and CDR2 is YYREEE (reference sequence).

The genes are TRBV4-3 and TRBJ1-6, with D hard to call. Trimming cost V 0 bases and J 6 bases, with 6 bases left between them. Germline loops: CDR1 LGHNA, CDR2 YSLEER. The CDR3 contains 14 residues. The CDR3 loop is CASSQDWLNSPLHF. DNA of the CDR3: TGCGCCAGCAGCCAAGATTGGCTTAATTCACCCCTCCACTTT.

The CDR3 is CASSTGQLRINYGYTF. Written as DNA, the CDR3 is TGTGCCAGTAGTACGGGACAGCTAAGAATTAACTATGGCTACACCTTC. The V call is TRBV19, the J call TRBJ1-2; 7 bases are shared with TRBD1. CDR1 LNHDA and CDR2 SQIVND come from the germline V gene (reference sequence). The length of the CDR3 is 16 residues. V dropped 4 bases and J dropped 1; count of bases not matched to a gene: 9.

The chain links TRBV30 to TRBJ1-4, with 8 bases lining up with TRBD1. The V and J ends lost 2 bases and 0 bases, in that order; junction bases with no gene match: 2. The CDR3 has 15 amino acids. The germline CDR1 and CDR2 sequences are GTSNPN and SVGIG (reference sequence). The CDR3, as DNA: TGTGCCTGGAGTAAGGGACAGGCAACTAATGAAAAACTGTTTTTT. This encodes CAWSKGQATNEKLFF.

CDR3 in DNA: TGTGCCAGCAACCGCGACAGGGGAGATGAAGCTTTCTTT. This encodes CASNRDRGDEAFF. The chain is built from TRBV6-6 and TRBJ1-1, with 8 bases lining up with TRBD1. Germline V gene lookup returns CDR1 MNHNY and CDR2 SVGAGI (reference sequence). V was clipped by 7 bases and J by 7 bases; unmatched bases: 8. This CDR3 contains 13 residues.

The chain uses TRBV7-2 and TRBJ2-3; 8 bases line up with TRBD2. CDR3 size: 15 residues. Trimming took 7 bases from V and 0 from J; bases not matched to a gene: 6. Germline CDR1 reads SGHTA; CDR2 reads FQGNSA. The CDR3 spells CASKPERGSTDTQYF. CDR3 sequence (DNA): TGTGCCAGCAAGCCCGAGCGGGGGAGCACAGATACGCAGTATTTT.

V and J are TRBV2 and TRBJ2-5; 10 bases match TRBD1. Germline V gene data show CDR1 as SNHLY and CDR2 as FYNNEI. The CDR3 has 14 amino acids. J gave up 6 bases and V 5 bases, and 6 bases lay outside the gene matches. CDR3 in amino acids: CASSLDRGQKTQYF. In DNA, the CDR3 is TGTGCCAGCAGTCTTGACAGGGGGCAGAAGACCCAGTACTTC.

V is TRBV6-5 and J is TRBJ2-3, with 8 bases that match TRBD2. J gave up 8 bases and V 5 bases, and 6 bases lay outside the gene matches. CDR3 length equals 13 residues. CDR1 and CDR2 from the germline V gene are MNHEY and SVGAGI. The CDR3 here is CASSRGGEGTQYF. CDR3 DNA: TGTGCCAGCAGTCGGGGGGGCGAAGGTACGCAGTATTTT.

The chain recombines TRBV7-9 with TRBJ2-5; the match to TRBD1 covers 8 bases. V dropped 4 bases and J dropped 4; count of bases not matched to a gene: 8. This CDR3 has 15 amino acids. The germline V gene encodes CDR1 SEHNR and CDR2 FQNEAQ (reference sequence). CDR3: CASSSNRGSRETQYF. The CDR3 DNA reads as TGTGCCAGCAGCTCCAACAGGGGGTCCAGAGAGACCCAGTACTTC. The variable domain in full, with the rest retrieved from reference TRBV7-9 and TRBJ2-5, is DTGVSQNPRHKITKRGQNVTFRCDPISEHNRLYWYRQTLGQGPEFLTYFQNEAQLEKSRLLSDRFSAERPKGSFSTLEIQRTEQGDSAMYLCASSSNRGSRETQYFGPGTRLLVL.

The V call is TRBV6-5, the J call TRBJ2-7; 10 bases are shared with TRBD2. Per germline, CDR1 MNHEY and CDR2 SVGAGI. J gave up 0 bases and V 6 bases, and 5 bases lay outside the gene matches. CDR3 size: 15 residues. CDR3 nucleotide sequence: TGTGCCAGCAGCCCCCGACTAGCGGGCTCCTACGAGCAGTACTTC. Its protein product is CASSPRLAGSYEQYF.